This T cell receptor (beta chain) was observed in a study of regulatory T cells in long-lasting Graves disease. Study background: Antithyroid drug use was under 3 months in newly diagnosed Graves' patients. Findings and limits, study-wide: Clonotypes that were public and shared totalled approximately 3,000 in persistent patients versus 966 in new patients.

Arm-PCR of CDR3 regions and iRepertoire HTBI primers were used to build TCR beta libraries. TCRdb redid the calling of the multiplex PCR reads with MiXCR, one entry per CDR3 protein. The sample includes approximately 350,000 distinct CDR3 sequences, about an eighth seen only once; the top ten take under 20%. CDR3 length: 18 residues. Time point noted: newly diagnosed GD, antithyroid drugs for less than 3 months. The authors made the TCR library using RNA they extracted from PBMCs. It was an endocrinology department in Xi'an, China, that provided the patients. This clonotype was seen only a few times. Its target is not known. Relative to the germline gene, one junction end is altered; a read error may explain this. This sample was shared with a second study, whose subject was T cells in Graves' hyperthyroidism and ophthalmopathy. That paper adds: It was uncontrolled infection, other autoimmune disease, pregnancy or lactation that excluded patients.

This receptor was obtained from a young woman with Graves disease. The V and J genes are TRBV12-3 or TRBV12-4 and TRBJ1-5, with TRBD1 identical over 8 bases. This sample comprised peripheral blood mononuclear cells (PBMCs), obtained at new diagnosis, from a patient treated with antithyroid drugs. The CDR3 nucleotides are TGTGCCAGCAGTTCGCGGCGGACAGGGAGGGACGGCAATCGGCCCCAGCATTTT. Translated, it gives CASSSRRTGRDGNRPQHF.